This T cell receptor (beta chain) was sequenced for a study of technical replicates of blood from a handful of donors. Sequencing used immunoSEQ multiplex PCR; TCRdb keeps in-frame clones, though not all of them. The sample consists of about 68,000 clones, about 97% of them appearing once. The V end lost 1 base, the J end lost 2 bases, and 8 bases lay between the germline ends. Germline assignment: CDR1 SGHNT and CDR2 YYREEE (reference sequence). The length of the CDR3 is 14 residues. The sample consisted of T cells isolated from PBMCs. The sequence was collected from a human donor in good health. V usage is TRBV5-4 and J usage is TRBJ2-3; D is perhaps TRBD1 (5 bases). DNA for the CDR3: TGTGCCAGCAGCTTGAAAGGGGCCACAGATACGCAGTATTTT. Translated: CASSLKGATDTQYF.